A single T cell receptor beta chain is shown here with its context. This clone's antigen is unknown. One base away there is no much larger clone; base qualities are not given. The CDR3 measures 15 amino acids from cysteine to phenylalanine. CDR3 DNA only is kept here, 45 bases in frame from base 1. Trimming takes 6 bases from V and 3 bases from J, and the germline ends sit 17 bases apart. The germline V gene provides CDR1 SNHLY and CDR2 FYNNEI. Single viable CD3+CD4+CD8-CD45RO+ cells were sorted as memory CD4+ T cells on a FACSAria II. CMV serostatus was assessed using a Roche Elecsys assay, by which serum IgG against CMV pp150, pp28, p38 and p52 was detected. Once the samples were thawed, total CD4+ T cells were enriched through positive selection using CD4 magnetic microbeads. The samples came from a different study that was designed specifically to examine the CD4+ T cell memory repertoire. Peripheral blood mononuclear cells were isolated and cryopreserved according to standard operating procedures, and serum was stored at -80 degrees C. CD3-PerCP (BW264/56), CD4-APC (RPA-T4), CD45RO-PE (UCHT1) and CD8-Pacific Orange (3B5) antibodies were used for staining, and non-viable cells were excluded with Sytox blue.

The entry originates in a study of memory CD4+ T cells and cytomegalovirus serostatus (dated by TCRdb to between 2018 and 2020). Looking at the study overall: The cohort included roughly 33 healthy adults from Belgium, of whom 9 were CMV seropositive and 24 were CMV seronegative. To replicate a published TCR-based CMV serostatus classifier, the study sequenced CD4+ memory TCRbeta repertoires from a Belgian cohort whose cytomegalovirus serostatus was known.

Findings and caveats that apply to the study as a whole: The results were interpreted as suggesting that the CMV-associated TCR signature is largely present in the CD4+ memory repertoire. CMV serostatus prediction reached a median bootstrapped AUC of 0.95 with the original framework and 0.85 to 0.91 with a US-trained random forest. Only CD4+CD45RO+ memory cells were sequenced, in contrast to the original study, in which naive and memory CD4+ and CD8+ populations were covered. Among the approximately 160 previously reported CMV-associated TCRbeta sequences, some 62 showed up in the CD4+ memory repertoires, with each one found in between one and five individuals. On the Belgian cohort, the classifier built on the original framework reached a median bootstrapped AUC of about 0.96, with a 95% CI of 0.76-1.00.

The Quick-DNA Microprep Kit was used to extract genomic DNA from the sorted cells. Amplification of TCRbeta DNA was done with the immunoSEQ hsTCRbeta kit, following the protocol from the manufacturer. TCRbeta libraries were sequenced on an Illumina MiSeq instrument. Regarding the original processing steps: Once out-of-frame sequences had been removed, 2,204,828 distinct TCRbeta sequences were left, which works out to an average of about 67,000 per individual. Each individual was scored using the number of approximately 160 previously reported CMV-associated TCRbeta sequences that the individual carried and the total number of productive distinct TCRbeta sequences. A beta-binomial model was reimplemented in Python, and random forests from scikit-learn, run with default parameters, were trained on data from the US cohort. Classifier performance on the Belgian cohort was summarized as median AUC with percentile confidence intervals over 10,000 bootstrap iterations. The immuneACCESS repertoire file appears here via TCRdb, limited to in-frame rearrangements. These files lack a portion of the clones; in checked studies, under half of the deficit traces to unresolved V genes, and the cause of the others is not known. V and J calls and clone size are copied from that table; D and trimming were computed from the DNA. Within this sample are 56,000 or so clones, with around 80% of them counted one time only. The ten top clones hold 0.5% to 0.6% of the sample.

The sequenced sample was memory CD4+ T cells from blood. Rearrangement joined TRBV2 to TRBJ1-1, with TRBD1 as a weak D call on 5 bases. This receptor was taken from an adult in good health and CMV-seronegative. Some clones in this sample may be carry-over from other donors' samples. The nucleotides are TGTGCCAGCAGGTTCCGGGACCCACCGCACACTGAAGCTTTCTTT. It codes for CASRFRDPPHTEAFF. Full variable domain (CDR3 extended with the reference TRBV2 and TRBJ1-1 proteins): EPEVTQTPSHQVTQMGQEVILRCVPISNHLYFYWYRQILGQKVEFLVSFYNNEISEKSEIFDDQFSVERPDGSNFTLKIRSTKLEDSAMYFCASRFRDPPHTEAFFGQGTRLTVV.